This is a list of T cell receptor beta chains from one sample in a study of blood T cells in healthy people across ages. A single record per CDR3 protein comes from TCRdb applying MiXCR to the 5' RACE reads. The sample has about 1.8 million distinct CDR3 sequences; about 50% are singletons. Sequencing input: blood. These receptors were taken from a woman aged 35 to 49 in good health. Both conserved end residues are part of each CDR3. D genes are given only for firm matches. The listing skips clone size in some rows; elsewhere it reads once, few, many or a size class.

size: .; J: TRBJ2-6; V: TRBV28; D: TRBD1; DNA: TGTGCCAGCAGTTGGGGGACAGGATCTGGGGCCAACGTCCTGACTTTC; CDR3: CASSWGTGSGANVLTF
size: few; J: TRBJ2-1; V: TRBV7-3; D: .; DNA: TGTGCCAGCAGCCTACAGCTCTCCTACAATGAGCAGTTCTTC; CDR3: CASSLQLSYNEQFF
size: .; J: TRBJ1-1; V: TRBV12-3/TRBV12-4; D: .; DNA: TGTGCCAGCAGTCCTTTCTTACATTTACAGGGCACTGAAGCTTTCTTT; CDR3: CASSPFLHLQGTEAFF
size: few; J: TRBJ2-7; V: TRBV20-1; D: TRBD1; DNA: TGCAGTGCTAGGGGGACAGGGTTACGCGAGCAGTACTTC; CDR3: CSARGTGLREQYF
size: .; J: TRBJ2-7; V: TRBV7-9; D: TRBD2; DNA: TGTGCCAGCAGCCGCGGGACTAGCGGGTTACGCTCCTACGAGCAGTACTTC; CDR3: CASSRGTSGLRSYEQYF
size: .; J: TRBJ2-5; V: TRBV12-3/TRBV12-4; D: .; DNA: TGTGCCAGCAGCTCGAGGGCGCGCGAGACCCAGTACTTC; CDR3: CASSSRARETQYF
size: few; J: TRBJ2-5; V: TRBV9; D: .; DNA: TGTGCCAGCAGCGTAGGAGGTAGACGGGGGCCGACCCAAGAGACCCAGTACTTC; CDR3: CASSVGGRRGPTQETQYF
size: .; J: TRBJ2-3; V: TRBV11-2; D: .; DNA: TGTGCCAGCACCTCCAACTCAGATACGCAGTATTTT; CDR3: CASTSNSDTQYF
size: many; J: TRBJ2-5; V: TRBV7-2; D: .; DNA: TGTGCCAGCAGCTTGGCTAGTGGGGAGACCCAGTACTTC; CDR3: CASSLASGETQYF
size: .; J: TRBJ2-5; V: TRBV20-1; D: TRBD1; DNA: TGCAGTGCTAGTTCAGGGGGCGCGGGGGAGACCCAGTACTTC; CDR3: CSASSGGAGETQYF
size: .; J: TRBJ1-4; V: TRBV4-3; D: .; DNA: TGCGCCAGCAGGGACCGCCGGGACTCTAATGAAAAACTGTTTTTT; CDR3: CASRDRRDSNEKLFF
size: .; J: TRBJ1-6; V: TRBV28; D: TRBD1; DNA: TGTGCCAGCAGGGGAGGGACAGGGGATAATTCACCCCTCCACTTT; CDR3: CASRGGTGDNSPLHF
size: .; J: TRBJ2-1; V: TRBV12-3/TRBV12-4; D: .; DNA: TGTGCCAGCAGTTATTTGAGGTACAATGAGCAGTTCTTC; CDR3: CASSYLRYNEQFF
size: .; J: TRBJ2-5; V: TRBV20-1; D: .; DNA: TGCAGTGCTAAGCGACCCTGGGGGTACCAAGAGACCCAGTACTTC; CDR3: CSAKRPWGYQETQYF
size: .; J: TRBJ2-5; V: TRBV27; D: TRBD2; DNA: TGTGCCAGCAGTTCCCTAATAGGACTAGCGGGGGGCGTCAACAATGAGCAGTACTTC; CDR3: CASSSLIGLAGGVNNEQYF
size: few; J: TRBJ2-4; V: TRBV29-1; D: TRBD2; DNA: TGCAGCGTCTCAGGACTAGCCGAAAACATTCAGTACTTC; CDR3: CSVSGLAENIQYF
size: .; J: TRBJ1-2; V: TRBV20-1; D: TRBD1; DNA: TGCAGTGCGACAGGGTTCAACTATGGCTACACCTTC; CDR3: CSATGFNYGYTF
size: few; J: TRBJ2-1; V: TRBV29-1; D: .; DNA: TGCAGCGTTCTGCCTATGACATCCTCCTACAATGAGCAGTTCTTC; CDR3: CSVLPMTSSYNEQFF
size: .; J: TRBJ1-2; V: TRBV7-9; D: .; DNA: TGTGCCAGCAGCCCAAAGGGTTGGCAGGGAAATGGCTACACCTTC; CDR3: CASSPKGWQGNGYTF
size: few; J: TRBJ2-7; V: TRBV29-1; D: .; DNA: TGCAGCGTTGGGGGGGAATCCTACGAGCAGTACTTC; CDR3: CSVGGESYEQYF
size: .; J: TRBJ2-2; V: TRBV4-2; D: .; DNA: TGTGCCAGCAGCCAAGAAAGGCCCGGGGAGCTGTTTTTT; CDR3: CASSQERPGELFF
size: few; J: TRBJ2-1; V: TRBV14; D: TRBD2; DNA: TGTGCCAGCAGCCAAGGGTTGACGGGGGGGATCTATGAGCAGTTCTTC; CDR3: CASSQGLTGGIYEQFF
size: .; J: TRBJ2-5; V: TRBV7-2; D: .; DNA: TGTGCCAGCAGCCCGACAGTCCCTCCAGAGACCCAGTACTTC; CDR3: CASSPTVPPETQYF
size: .; J: TRBJ1-6; V: TRBV7-2; D: .; DNA: TGTGCCAGCAGCTTAGCGAGGGAATCGCCCCTCCACTTT; CDR3: CASSLARESPLHF
size: .; J: TRBJ2-3; V: TRBV6-5; D: TRBD2; DNA: TGTGCCAGCCCGGGACTATTGTCGACGCAGTATTTT; CDR3: CASPGLLSTQYF
size: .; J: TRBJ1-2; V: TRBV20-1; D: TRBD1; DNA: TGCAGTGCCCGGAATCAGGGGGGGCTTGACTATGGCTACACCTTC; CDR3: CSARNQGGLDYGYTF
size: .; J: TRBJ2-3; V: TRBV12-3/TRBV12-4; D: .; DNA: TGTGCCAGCATAGGACCGCCCACAGATACGCAGTATTTT; CDR3: CASIGPPTDTQYF
size: few; J: TRBJ2-7; V: TRBV7-9; D: TRBD2; DNA: TGTGCCAGCAGCTTATACCTAGCGGGGGGCTACGAGCAGTACTTC; CDR3: CASSLYLAGGYEQYF
size: .; J: TRBJ2-5; V: TRBV24-1; D: TRBD1; DNA: TGTGCCACCAGTGATACCAGGGGGCAAGAGACCCAGTACTTC; CDR3: CATSDTRGQETQYF
size: .; J: TRBJ1-4; V: TRBV13; D: TRBD1; DNA: TGTGCCAGCAGCCCCCGAAGACAGGGGAATGAAAAACTGTTTTTT; CDR3: CASSPRRQGNEKLFF
size: many; J: TRBJ2-5; V: TRBV27; D: TRBD1; DNA: TGTGCCAGCAGTTTGACAGGGTCAGAGACCCAGTACTTC; CDR3: CASSLTGSETQYF
size: once; J: TRBJ2-1; V: TRBV7-3; D: TRBD1; DNA: TGTGCCAGCAGCTTAGGTCGAGTAGGGACAGGGATTGGTAATGAGCAGTTCTTC; CDR3: CASSLGRVGTGIGNEQFF
size: many; J: TRBJ2-5; V: TRBV27; D: .; DNA: TGTGCCAGCAGCTTCGACAGGAGCCAAGAGACCCAGTACTTC; CDR3: CASSFDRSQETQYF
size: .; J: TRBJ2-3; V: TRBV2; D: TRBD1; DNA: TGTGTCGGCCGGGACAGGGCGATGGCAGATACGCAGTATTTT; CDR3: CVGRDRAMADTQYF
size: .; J: TRBJ2-1; V: TRBV5-1; D: .; DNA: TGCGCCAGCAGCTCCGGCCGGGACTCGAAAAATGAGCAGTTCTTC; CDR3: CASSSGRDSKNEQFF
size: .; J: TRBJ2-3; V: TRBV15; D: .; DNA: TGTGCCACCAGCAGACCCCTGGCGGTAGATACGCAGTATTTT; CDR3: CATSRPLAVDTQYF
size: few; J: TRBJ2-1; V: TRBV16; D: .; DNA: TGTGCCAGCAGCCAATGGTCAGGGAATGGCCTTGAGCAGTTCTTC; CDR3: CASSQWSGNGLEQFF
size: few; J: TRBJ2-7; V: TRBV4-1; D: .; DNA: TGCGCCAGCAGCCAAGATCGACAGGCCCCTCTGGGCGAGCAGTACTTC; CDR3: CASSQDRQAPLGEQYF
size: .; J: TRBJ2-7; V: TRBV30; D: .; DNA: TGTGCCTGGAGTGAACGCGAGCAGTACTTC; CDR3: CAWSEREQYF
size: .; J: TRBJ2-7; V: TRBV10-1; D: .; DNA: TGCGCCAGCAGTGATGGGGGGAGCTCCTACGAGCAGTACTTC; CDR3: CASSDGGSSYEQYF
size: few; J: TRBJ2-6; V: TRBV27; D: TRBD1; DNA: TGTGCCAGCAGTCCAGGGACAGGGAGGTCTGGGGCCAACGTCCTGACTTTC; CDR3: CASSPGTGRSGANVLTF
size: .; J: TRBJ1-2; V: TRBV7-3; D: .; DNA: TGTGCCAGCAGCTCAGCCGACGGCTATGGCTACACCTTC; CDR3: CASSSADGYGYTF
size: few; J: TRBJ2-1; V: TRBV6-2/TRBV6-3; D: TRBD1; DNA: TGTGCCAGCAGTTACAACACGGGACAGGGGCCCTACAATGAGCAGTTCTTC; CDR3: CASSYNTGQGPYNEQFF
size: few; J: TRBJ2-5; V: TRBV7-2; D: TRBD2; DNA: TGTGCCAGCAGAGCTTCCGGGACTAGCGGGCAAGAGACCCAGTACTTC; CDR3: CASRASGTSGQETQYF
size: .; J: TRBJ2-7; V: TRBV20-1; D: TRBD2; DNA: TGCAGTGCTCCGACTAGCGGGGGGCCGAACGAGCAGTACTTC; CDR3: CSAPTSGGPNEQYF
size: .; J: TRBJ1-2; V: TRBV5-1; D: .; DNA: TGCGCCAGCGGCCCGGGCCGTCCCTATGGCTACACCTTC; CDR3: CASGPGRPYGYTF
size: .; J: TRBJ2-1; V: TRBV7-2; D: .; DNA: TGTGCCAGCAGCGAACCCGGGACATCCTTAGGCGATGAGCAGTTCTTC; CDR3: CASSEPGTSLGDEQFF
size: .; J: TRBJ2-3; V: TRBV19; D: .; DNA: TGTGCCAGTAGTATGGGTGGGGAAGATACGCAGTATTTT; CDR3: CASSMGGEDTQYF
size: .; J: TRBJ2-7; V: TRBV6-1; D: TRBD1; DNA: TGTGCCAGCAGTCGGGACAGGGTACGAATGTCCTTGACCGAGCAGTACTTC; CDR3: CASSRDRVRMSLTEQYF
size: .; J: TRBJ1-4; V: TRBV7-2; D: .; DNA: TGTGCCAGCAGCTTAGTTGCTGGGCCCCGGGGAGAAAAACTGTTTTTT; CDR3: CASSLVAGPRGEKLFF
size: .; J: TRBJ2-3; V: TRBV7-2; D: .; DNA: TGTGCCAGCAGCTTAGTCGGCAGGGAGCCAGATACGCAGTATTTT; CDR3: CASSLVGREPDTQYF
size: .; J: TRBJ2-1; V: TRBV27; D: .; DNA: TGTGCCAGCAACGTTCGGGACGGGGCGGGCGGGAACAATGAGCAGTTCTTC; CDR3: CASNVRDGAGGNNEQFF
size: many; J: TRBJ1-1; V: TRBV12-3/TRBV12-4; D: .; DNA: TGTGCCAGCAGCTTACTGAACACTGAAGCTTTCTTT; CDR3: CASSLLNTEAFF
size: .; J: TRBJ2-3; V: TRBV10-3; D: TRBD1; DNA: TGTGCCATCAGTGAGTCCCCGGGACAGGGGGCGCATACGCAGTATTTT; CDR3: CAISESPGQGAHTQYF
size: .; J: TRBJ2-5; V: TRBV6-4; D: .; DNA: TGTGCCAGCAGTCCGCTTCCGGCGGGGGCATCCCAAGAGACCCAGTACTTC; CDR3: CASSPLPAGASQETQYF